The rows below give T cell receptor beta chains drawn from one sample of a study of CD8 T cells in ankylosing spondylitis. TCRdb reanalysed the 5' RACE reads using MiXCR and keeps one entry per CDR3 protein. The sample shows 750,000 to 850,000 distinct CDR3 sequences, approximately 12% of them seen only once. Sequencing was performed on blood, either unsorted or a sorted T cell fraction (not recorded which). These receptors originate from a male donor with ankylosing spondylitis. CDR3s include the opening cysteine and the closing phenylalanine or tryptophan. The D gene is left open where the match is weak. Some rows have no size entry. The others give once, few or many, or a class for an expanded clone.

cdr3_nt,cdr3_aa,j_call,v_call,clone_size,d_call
TGTGCCACCAGTGATTCGTATGGGCAGTTAAGTGAAGCTTTCTTT,CATSDSYGQLSEAFF,TRBJ1-1,TRBV24-1,-,-
TGCGCCAGCAGCCAAGAACTCGTTACGGGAGCTTTCTTT,CASSQELVTGAFF,TRBJ1-1,TRBV4-1,few,-
TGTGCCAGCAGCTTAGACAGGAACGCCGGGGAGCTGTTTTTT,CASSLDRNAGELFF,TRBJ2-2,TRBV11-3,few,-
TGTGCCACCAGTGATCAGGGCTACGAGCAGTACTTC,CATSDQGYEQYF,TRBJ2-7,TRBV24-1,-,-
TGCAGTGCCCGTTCTAGACTCTGGGAGCAGTTCTTC,CSARSRLWEQFF,TRBJ2-1,TRBV20-1,few,-
TGTGCCAGCAGTCACATAGCGGGAGCGAACACCGGGGAGCTGTTTTTT,CASSHIAGANTGELFF,TRBJ2-2,TRBV6-5,-,TRBD2
TGTGCCAGCAGTGTTGGGTCTAGCTCCTACAATGAGCAGTTCTTC,CASSVGSSSYNEQFF,TRBJ2-1,TRBV2,-,-
TGTGCCAGCAGCCAGACTAGCGGGAGGGCGCGCAATGAGCAGTTCTTC,CASSQTSGRARNEQFF,TRBJ2-1,TRBV7-9,-,TRBD2
TGCGCCAGCAGCTGGAGCGGGGGGGCAAAGGGTGAAGATACGCAGTATTTT,CASSWSGGAKGEDTQYF,TRBJ2-3,TRBV5-1,-,TRBD2
TGCGCCAGCAGGGGGAGCGTGGGGGCAGATACGCAGTATTTT,CASRGSVGADTQYF,TRBJ2-3,TRBV5-1,-,-
TGCGCCAGCAGCTTCGGAGGGAGGGGTAACGAGCAGTACTTC,CASSFGGRGNEQYF,TRBJ2-7,TRBV5-1,many,TRBD2
TGCGCCAGCAGCTTAACGGGCGAGGCCCTCCACTTT,CASSLTGEALHF,TRBJ1-6,TRBV5-1,-,-
TGCGCCAGCAGCTTGGCACTAGCGGGAGTCGGCAATGAGCAGTTCTTC,CASSLALAGVGNEQFF,TRBJ2-1,TRBV5-1,few,TRBD2
TGTGCCAGCAGTTACTCTAGGGGTCTGGGCGGCTACACCTTC,CASSYSRGLGGYTF,TRBJ1-2,TRBV6-5,few,-
TGTGCCAGCAGTTACTCGAGGGGGAGAAGGTACGAGCAGTACTTC,CASSYSRGRRYEQYF,TRBJ2-7,TRBV6-5,-,-
TGTGCCATACGGACGGGTCTGGGTAGCTATGGCTACACCTTC,CAIRTGLGSYGYTF,TRBJ1-2,TRBV10-3,-,-
TGTGCCAGCAGCTTTGGTCAGAGATACGAGCAGTACTTC,CASSFGQRYEQYF,TRBJ2-7,TRBV7-2,many,-
TGTGCCAGCAGCTTGTACTCTCGGGACAGGGGTACTGAAGCTTTCTTT,CASSLYSRDRGTEAFF,TRBJ1-1,TRBV7-9,-,TRBD1
TGCGCCAGCAGCCGCCGGACAAAAGAGGATACGCAGTATTTT,CASSRRTKEDTQYF,TRBJ2-3,TRBV10-1,many,-
TGTGCCAGCAGCCCCGACCGCTATGGCTACACCTTC,CASSPDRYGYTF,TRBJ1-2,TRBV5-1,many,-
TGCGCCAGCAGCCAGATAGCGGGGACTTACAATGAGCAGTTCTTC,CASSQIAGTYNEQFF,TRBJ2-1,TRBV4-3,-,TRBD2
TGTGCCATCAGGGAGTGGAAGGGGACAGGGAGGGACAATGAGCAGTTCTTC,CAIREWKGTGRDNEQFF,TRBJ2-1,TRBV10-3,few,TRBD1
TGTGCCAGCAGTTACCCCCTAGCGGGAGTTAACACCGGGGAGCTGTTTTTT,CASSYPLAGVNTGELFF,TRBJ2-2,TRBV6-5,-,TRBD2
TGCAGCGCACTGGACGGCCCCGGGGAGCTGTTTTTT,CSALDGPGELFF,TRBJ2-2,TRBV29-1,many,-
TGTGCCAGCAGTTACAGGGGAGCAGGCTACACCTTC,CASSYRGAGYTF,TRBJ1-2,TRBV6-5,few,-
TGTGCCAGCAGCTTAGCTGGGGCACCGGCGGGAGAGCAGTACTTC,CASSLAGAPAGEQYF,TRBJ2-7,TRBV7-9,few,-
TGTGCCAGCAGCGCCCGCAGAGGGATGGAGACCCAGTACTTC,CASSARRGMETQYF,TRBJ2-5,TRBV9,-,-
TGTGCCAGCAGTGGGACAGGGTATTCCGACGAGCAGTACTTC,CASSGTGYSDEQYF,TRBJ2-7,TRBV28,few,TRBD1
TGTGCCAGCAGTTGGTTTCCCTCTAACTATGGCTACACCTTC,CASSWFPSNYGYTF,TRBJ1-2,TRBV6-5,few,-
TGCAGCGTCGACGGACAGGGGAACACTGAAGCTTTCTTT,CSVDGQGNTEAFF,TRBJ1-1,TRBV29-1,many,TRBD1
TGTGCCATCAGTGAGTCTGGGACTAGCGGGAGTAGGGAGTACTTC,CAISESGTSGSREYF,TRBJ2-7,TRBV10-3,many,TRBD2
TGCGCCAGCAGCTCCGGGACAGGGCGACCGGAGACCCAGTACTTC,CASSSGTGRPETQYF,TRBJ2-5,TRBV5-1,-,TRBD1
TGTGCCAGCACCCCCAGGGGAAGCTCCTATAATTCACCCCTCCACTTT,CASTPRGSSYNSPLHF,TRBJ1-6,TRBV9,many,-
TGTGCCAGCAGCTTAGGGAAAGGTCAGCCCCAGCATTTT,CASSLGKGQPQHF,TRBJ1-5,TRBV7-2,many,-
TGCAGTGCTACCCACCCTACTCCTCCTTGGGGCACAGATACGCAGTATTTT,CSATHPTPPWGTDTQYF,TRBJ2-3,TRBV20-1,few,-
TGCAGTTTTCCGGGACTGAGATACAATGAGCAGTTCTTC,CSFPGLRYNEQFF,TRBJ2-1,TRBV20-1,many,-
TGTGCCAGCAGCCAAGGGGGGGGAAGTGGAGCCAATCAGCCCCAGCATTTT,CASSQGGGSGANQPQHF,TRBJ1-5,TRBV4-2,few,-
TGTGCCAGCAGCTTGGAATGGGGGCGAGAGACCCAGTACTTC,CASSLEWGRETQYF,TRBJ2-5,TRBV5-5,few,-
TGTGCCAGCAGCCCTTGGGACCGCGCTGAGTACTTC,CASSPWDRAEYF,TRBJ2-7,TRBV11-2,-,-
TGTGCCAGCAGCCAAGATCAAAGGGCGGGGAACCGTGGCTACACCTTC,CASSQDQRAGNRGYTF,TRBJ1-2,TRBV4-2,-,-
TGCAGCGCCAGACAGGTTGGTCAGCCCCAGCATTTT,CSARQVGQPQHF,TRBJ1-5,TRBV29-1,many,-
TGTGCCAGCAGGCCGCCGGGGCGGGGGGAGCAGTACTTC,CASRPPGRGEQYF,TRBJ2-7,TRBV6-1,few,TRBD2